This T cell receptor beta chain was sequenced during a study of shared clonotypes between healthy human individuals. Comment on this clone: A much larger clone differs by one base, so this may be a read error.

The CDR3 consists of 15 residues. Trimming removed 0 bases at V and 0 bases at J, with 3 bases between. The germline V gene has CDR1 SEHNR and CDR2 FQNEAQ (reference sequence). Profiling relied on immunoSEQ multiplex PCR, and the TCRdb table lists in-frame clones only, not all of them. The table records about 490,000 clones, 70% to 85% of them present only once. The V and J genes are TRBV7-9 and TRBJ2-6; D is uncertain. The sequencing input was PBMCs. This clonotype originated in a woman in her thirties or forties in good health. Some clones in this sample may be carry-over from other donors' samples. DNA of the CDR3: TGTGCCAGCAGCTTAGCTATCTCTGGGGCCAACGTCCTGACTTTC. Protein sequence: CASSLAISGANVLTF.